These 18 T cell receptor beta chains were all obtained from the same sample, sequenced in a study of CD8 T cells in Susac syndrome. Random hexamers were used to reverse transcribe an amount of roughly 0.45 to 1 ug RNA. TCRdb re-derived calls from the immunoSEQ multiplex PCR reads in MiXCR, one entry per CDR3 protein. The data contain about 90,000 distinct CDR3 sequences, about 93% of them seen just once; the ten biggest clones take up around 0.32%. The sample taken for sequencing was CD8+ T cells from PBMCs. These TCRs come from a human donor in good health.

This sequence joins TRBV7-8 and TRBJ2-5; 10 nucleotides line up with TRBD2. The CDR3 runs 15 residues. The ends lost 2 bases at V and 5 bases at J; junction bases unmatched: 5. Germline CDR1 reads SGHVS; CDR2 reads FQNEAQ. CDR3 sequence: CASSLSGGARETQYF. For the CDR3, the DNA is TGTGCCAGCAGCTTAAGCGGGGGGGCGCGGGAGACCCAGTACTTC.

The chain recombines TRBV9 with TRBJ2-2, with 12 bases identical to TRBD2. Germline trimming cut 1 base from V and 4 bases from J; bases unmatched to any gene: 5. The CDR3 extends over 17 amino acids. Germline CDR1 and CDR2: SGDLS and YYNGEE. The CDR3 here is CASSVPLAGGSTGELFF. CDR3 nucleotides: TGTGCCAGCAGCGTACCACTAGCGGGGGGTTCCACCGGGGAGCTGTTTTTT.

The V gene is TRBV6-1, the J gene TRBJ2-7; 7 bases map to TRBD2. After removal of 4 bases from V and 7 bases from J, the junction contained 10 bases not matched to a gene. The CDR3 covers 14 residues. Germline loops: CDR1 MNHNS, CDR2 SASEGT. The CDR3 loop is CASSALREGREQYF. CDR3 sequence (DNA): TGTGCCAGCAGTGCCCTCAGGGAGGGACGGGAGCAGTACTTC.

The V call is TRBV27, the J call TRBJ2-7, with D hard to call. Trimming left V 6 bases short and J 2 bases short, with 11 bases between. The germline V gene has CDR1 MNHEY and CDR2 SMNVEV (reference sequence). This CDR3 region has 13 residues. CDR3 DNA: TGTGCCAGCAGCCCCAGGACCGCCTACGAGCAGTACTTC. Amino acids: CASSPRTAYEQYF.

This chain connects TRBV27 to TRBJ2-5; no firm D call. The CDR3 has 15 amino acids. V was clipped by 5 bases and J by 5 bases, with 18 bases between them. Germline loops: CDR1 MNHEY, CDR2 SMNVEV (reference sequence). The CDR3 loop reads CASSLTMSVGETQYF. CDR3 in DNA: TGTGCCAGCAGTCTTACTATGTCAGTTGGGGAGACCCAGTACTTC.

Only a few counts were recorded for this clonotype. The chain has TRBV13 and TRBJ2-7; TRBD2 is a possible D gene (5 bases). Trimming pared 0 bases from V and 2 bases from J, leaving 11 bases between. The CDR3 spans 15 residues. CDR1 and CDR2 (germline): PRHDT, FYEKMQ (reference sequence). CDR3 region: CASSLGSGLTYEQYF. The CDR3 DNA is TGTGCCAGCAGCTTAGGTTCGGGGTTGACCTACGAGCAGTACTTC.

CDR3 protein: CASSPQGGNTEAFF. The CDR3 DNA follows: TGTGCCAGCAGCCCACAGGGGGGAAACACTGAAGCTTTCTTT. The V gene is TRBV7-6, the J gene TRBJ1-1; 8 bases map to TRBD1. V shed 5 bases and J 2 bases; nucleotides not matched to a gene: 4. Germline V CDR1 and CDR2: SGHVS, FNYEAQ. The CDR3 contains 14 residues.

This chain connects TRBV5-8 to TRBJ1-5, with D possibly matching TRBD1 (6 bases). The ends were cut back, 0 bases at V and 1 base at J, with 8 bases in the middle. CDR3 length: 15 amino acids. Germline assignment: CDR1 SGHTS and CDR2 YDEGEE. The CDR3 sequence: CASSLEGVSNQPQHF. DNA of the CDR3: TGTGCCAGCAGCTTGGAGGGGGTGAGCAATCAGCCCCAGCATTTT.

The V gene is TRBV6-4, the J gene TRBJ2-1; a possible D gene is TRBD1 (5 bases). V was shortened by 7 bases and J by 2 bases, with 12 bases between the two germline ends. CDR3 length: 14 amino acids. Germline V gene lookup returns CDR1 MRHNA and CDR2 SNTAGT. The CDR3 reads CASKGLSAYNEQFF. DNA of the CDR3: TGTGCCAGCAAGGGGCTCTCGGCCTACAATGAGCAGTTCTTC.

The V and J genes are TRBV6-5 and TRBJ2-6; D gene unclear. Germline V gene lookup returns CDR1 MNHEY and CDR2 SVGAGI. Trimming removed 4 bases from V and 0 bases from J, with 13 bases in between. The length of the CDR3 is 17 residues. The CDR3 DNA follows: TGTGCCAGCAGTTTGAGGCAGACGAGCTCTGGGGCCAACGTCCTGACTTTC. As protein: CASSLRQTSSGANVLTF.

This clonotype turned up a few times. V usage is TRBV12-3 or TRBV12-4 and J usage is TRBJ2-1; tentative D call: TRBD2 (7 bases). The CDR3 runs to 14 residues. The ends were cut back, 1 base at V and 6 bases at J, with 10 bases in the middle. The CDR3 DNA reads as TGTGCCAGCAGTTTAGAGGGGGGGGGCAATGAGCAGTTCTTC. Translation: CASSLEGGGNEQFF.

The chain joins TRBV3-1 to TRBJ2-3; TRBD2 matches 8 bases. The CDR3 is 16 amino acids. V was clipped by 8 bases and J by 3 bases; unmatched bases: 13. Germline V CDR1 and CDR2: LGHDT, YNNKEL (reference sequence). The CDR3 is CASLRSGGGGTDTQYF. In DNA form, the CDR3 reads TGTGCCAGCCTCCGCTCGGGGGGGGGCGGGACAGATACGCAGTATTTT.

This chain connects TRBV6-5 to TRBJ1-2; TRBD1 matches at 8 bases. In germline, CDR1 is MNHEY, CDR2 SVGAGI. The CDR3 loop spans 13 amino acids. V lost 6 bases, J lost 5 bases, and 5 bases stayed unmatched. The CDR3 DNA reads TGTGCCAGCAGCAACAGGGGGGGATATGGCTACACCTTC. Translating gives CASSNRGGYGYTF.

The chain couples TRBV7-9 to TRBJ2-5; D may be TRBD2 (6 bases). V lost 5 bases and J lost 5, with 15 bases in between. The CDR3 covers 14 residues. Per the germline V gene, CDR1 is SEHNR and CDR2 is FQNEAQ (reference sequence). CDR3 sequence reads: CASSPAPRGETQYF. In nucleotides, the CDR3 is TGTGCCAGCAGCCCAGCCCCCCGGGGGGAGACCCAGTACTTC. The variable domain in full, with the rest retrieved from reference TRBV7-9 and TRBJ2-5, is DTGVSQNPRHKITKRGQNVTFRCDPISEHNRLYWYRQTLGQGPEFLTYFQNEAQLEKSRLLSDRFSAERPKGSFSTLEIQRTEQGDSAMYLCASSPAPRGETQYFGPGTRLLVL.

This chain connects TRBV6-8 to TRBJ1-4; D gene ambiguous. Trimming shortened V by 2 bases and J by 5 bases, and 9 bases separated the two germline ends. This CDR3 spans 14 amino acids. Germline V CDR1 and CDR2: MNHGY, SAAAGT. The DNA for the CDR3 is TGTGCCAGCAGTTACGTGGACGAGAATGAAAAACTGTTTTTT. Protein product: CASSYVDENEKLFF.

This clonotype showed up just a few times. Here the CDR3 DNA reads TGTGCCAGCAGCTTGTCATCGTCCTACGAGCAGTACTTC. The encoded protein is CASSLSSSYEQYF. The chain joins TRBV7-9 to TRBJ2-7; the D is unclear. Germline V gene sequence: CDR1 SEHNR, CDR2 FQNEAQ (reference sequence). CDR3 length: 13 amino acids. V was cut by 3 bases and J by 1 base, with 7 bases left in between.

This chain connects TRBV12-3 or TRBV12-4 to TRBJ2-1; TRBD2 might be the D (6 bases). V was shortened by 5 bases and J by 8 bases, with 10 bases between the two germline ends. The CDR3 spans 12 residues. Written as DNA, the CDR3 is TGTGCCAGCAGTATCGGGACTTATGAGCAGTTCTTC. This codes for CASSIGTYEQFF.

The chain has TRBV20-1 and TRBJ2-1; the match to TRBD2 covers 8 bases. Germline V gene sequence: CDR1 DFQATT, CDR2 SNEGSKA (reference sequence). V dropped 6 bases and J dropped 0; count of bases not matched to a gene: 13. The CDR3 has 17 residues. CDR3 sequence: CSAWREAGGSSYNEQFF. The CDR3 DNA follows: TGCAGTGCATGGAGGGAGGCGGGGGGTAGCTCCTACAATGAGCAGTTCTTC.